This T cell receptor beta chain was captured by sequencing in a study of neurological immune-mediated disorders. Regarding the study as a whole: HTLV-1-associated myelopathy showed the most TCR clonal expansion; multiple sclerosis the least, below healthy controls. Subjects shared no identical expanded-clone CDR3 amino acid sequences, suggesting private TCR-beta repertoires in all groups.

Synthesis of cDNA was carried out by template-switch 5'RACE. The reaction used 10-nucleotide random UMIs. A single record per CDR3 protein comes from TCRdb applying MiXCR to the 5' RACE reads. This sample has 50,000 or so distinct CDR3 sequences, with roughly 11% found just once. CDR1 and CDR2 (germline): SEHNR, FQNEAQ (reference sequence). V shed 2 bases and J shed 1 base, with 11 bases lying between them. This CDR3 spans 15 amino acids. Preparation of the unsorted libraries drew on 2 million PBMCs stored at -80 C. This clonotype came up many times. Its specificity is unknown. The clonotype was recovered from a man aged 60 to 69 in good health. The sequencing input was PBMCs. J is TRBJ1-1 and V is TRBV7-9; perhaps TRBD1 as D (6 bases). The CDR3: CASSLMGRGNTEAFF. The DNA for the CDR3 is TGTGCCAGCAGCTTAATGGGCAGGGGGAACACTGAAGCTTTCTTT.